The 32 T cell receptor beta chains below all came from one sample that was sequenced in a study of cytomegalovirus exposure and HLA in healthy donors. PCR employed 60 Vbeta and 13 Jbeta primers. Clones were read by immunoSEQ multiplex PCR, and TCRdb kept only the in-frame ones, dropping some. The data contain about 150,000 clones, nearly 80% of them singletons. Source material: PBMCs. The receptor source for this set is a woman between 35 and 50 years old in good health and CMV-seronegative.

The chain recombines TRBV6-6 with TRBJ2-7; tentative D call: TRBD1 (5 bases). This CDR3 has 12 residues. Germline V gene data show CDR1 as MNHNY and CDR2 as SVGAGI (reference sequence). The ends were cut back, 2 bases at V and 5 bases at J, with 7 bases in the middle. The CDR3: CASSYGHHEQYF. CDR3 DNA: TGTGCCAGCAGTTACGGACATCACGAGCAGTACTTC.

This chain joins TRBV7-8 and TRBJ1-1; 7 bases map to TRBD1. With V trimmed by 2 bases and J by 0 bases, 9 bases remained unmatched. In germline, CDR1 is SGHVS, CDR2 FQNEAQ. The CDR3 length is 17 residues. The CDR3 here is CASSLRQGVVLNTEAFF. The CDR3 nucleotides are TGTGCCAGCAGCTTACGCCAGGGGGTAGTTTTGAACACTGAAGCTTTCTTT.

This chain uses TRBV7-2 with TRBJ2-1; TRBD1 is a possible D gene (5 bases). Between the trimmed V and J ends, which lost 5 bases and 6 bases, there was a span of 14 bases. CDR1 and CDR2 (germline): SGHTA, FQGNSA. The CDR3 is made up of 14 amino acids. This CDR3 is CASSHVRVSNEQFF. CDR3 DNA: TGTGCCAGCAGCCACGTCAGGGTTTCCAATGAGCAGTTCTTC. Supplemented by reference TRBV7-2 and TRBJ2-1, the full variable domain reads GAGVSQSPSNKVTEKGKDVELRCDPISGHTALYWYRQSLGQGLEFLIYFQGNSAPDKSGLPSDRFSAERTGGSVSTLTIQRTQQEDSAVYLCASSHVRVSNEQFFGPGTRLTVL.

V is TRBV27 and J is TRBJ1-1; 10 bases are shared with TRBD1. Germline-derived CDR1 and CDR2 are MNHEY and SMNVEV (reference sequence). Unmatched junction bases numbered 3, after V lost 6 bases and J lost 2 bases. CDR3 length: 14 amino acids. CDR3 nucleotide sequence: TGTGCCAGCAGCGGGACAGGGGTTAACACTGAAGCTTTCTTT. This sequence encodes CASSGTGVNTEAFF.

The chain has TRBV7-2 and TRBJ1-2; 7 bases are shared with TRBD1. CDR3 length: 16 residues. V lost 5 bases, J lost 3 bases, and 12 bases stayed unmatched. Germline lookup yields CDR1 SGHTA and CDR2 FQGNSA. The CDR3 protein is CASSITGTDLYYGYTF. The CDR3, as DNA: TGTGCCAGCAGCATCACCGGGACAGATTTATACTATGGCTACACCTTC.

The chain employs TRBV7-2 and TRBJ1-1; no firm D call. The CDR3 has 15 amino acids. Trimming cost V 2 bases and J 6 bases, with 16 bases left between them. Germline V gene sequence: CDR1 SGHTA, CDR2 FQGNSA. The CDR3 region has the DNA TGTGCCAGCAGCTTAATCTTGTGGGGAGGCGCTGAAGCTTTCTTT. Translating it yields CASSLILWGGAEAFF. Full variable domain (rest looked up from reference TRBV7-2 and TRBJ1-1): GAGVSQSPSNKVTEKGKDVELRCDPISGHTALYWYRQSLGQGLEFLIYFQGNSAPDKSGLPSDRFSAERTGGSVSTLTIQRTQQEDSAVYLCASSLILWGGAEAFFGQGTRLTVV.

This clone was seen just once. The gene calls are TRBV21-1 and TRBJ2-1; the table calls TRBD2, which could not be checked here. TRBV21-1 is listed as a pseudogene. The CDR3 is 15 amino acids. The CDR3 coding sequence is TGTGCCAGCAGCGGAGGCCCCAGGTCCTACAATGAGCAGTTCTTC. Its translation is CASSGGPRSYNEQFF.

The chain recombines TRBV7-9 with TRBJ2-1; D possibly corresponds to TRBD1 (7 bases). Germline V gene lookup returns CDR1 SEHNR and CDR2 FQNEAQ (reference sequence). V was clipped by 11 bases and J by 3 bases, with 14 bases between them. The CDR3 extends over 13 amino acids. CDR3 sequence (DNA): TGTGCCGGGCGGGACAGTAACTACAATGAGCAGTTCTTC. It translates to CAGRDSNYNEQFF.

The V and J genes are TRBV6-5 and TRBJ2-7; 7 bases are a match to TRBD1. The CDR3 is made up of 14 amino acids. CDR1 and CDR2 (germline): MNHEY, SVGAGI. V gave up 6 bases and J gave up 0 bases; unmatched junction bases: 5. CDR3 nucleotide sequence: TGTGCCAGCAGCCTGGGACAGTTCTCCTACGAGCAGTACTTC. This gives the protein CASSLGQFSYEQYF.

J is TRBJ1-1 and V is TRBV7-2; no reliable D call. V lost 6 bases and J lost 2, with 10 bases in between. This CDR3 spans 13 amino acids. CDR1 and CDR2 from the germline V gene are SGHTA and FQGNSA. The CDR3 loop reads CASSPTTNTEAFF. CDR3 coding DNA: TGTGCCAGCAGTCCCACAACAAACACTGAAGCTTTCTTT.

The chain couples TRBV2 to TRBJ2-1; 9 bases agree with TRBD1. The germline V gene encodes CDR1 SNHLY and CDR2 FYNNEI. This CDR3 region has 16 residues. V was pared by 6 bases and J by 8 bases, with 14 bases of the junction left unmatched. The CDR3 here is CASRLGQGLVYDEQFF. CDR3 sequence (DNA): TGTGCCAGCAGATTGGGACAGGGTCTTGTTTACGATGAGCAGTTCTTC.

The chain couples TRBV6-1 to TRBJ2-1; 10 bases align to TRBD2. The CDR3 runs 15 residues. Germline trimming cut 6 bases from V and 8 bases from J; bases unmatched to any gene: 10. CDR1 and CDR2 from the germline V gene are MNHNS and SASEGT. The CDR3 coding sequence is TGTGCCAGCAGACTTGGACTAGCGGCTTGGGATGAGCAGTTCTTC. Its protein is CASRLGLAAWDEQFF.

The chain couples TRBV11-3 to TRBJ2-2; possibly TRBD2 for D (6 bases). The CDR3 has 14 amino acids. The V gene lost 5 bases and the J gene lost 3 bases, with 10 bases spanning the gap. Germline values: CDR1 SGHNT, CDR2 YENEEA. The CDR3 DNA follows: TGTGCCAGCAGCCCCCGGAGGGACACCGGGGAGCTGTTTTTT. It is translated as CASSPRRDTGELFF.

DNA of the CDR3: TGTGCCAGCAGTGAATCAGGACTAGCGGGAAGAACAGATACGCAGTATTTT. Protein sequence: CASSESGLAGRTDTQYF. J is TRBJ2-3 and V is TRBV6-1, with TRBD2 identical over 12 bases. Germline V CDR1 and CDR2: MNHNS, SASEGT. The V and J ends lost 2 bases and 3 bases, in that order; junction bases with no gene match: 6. This CDR3 spans 17 amino acids.

This clone was counted between two and nine times. The chain uses TRBV11-2 and TRBJ2-2, with 12 positions matching TRBD2. J gave up 5 bases and V 3 bases, and 7 bases lay outside the gene matches. The CDR3 covers 17 residues. Germline CDR1 and CDR2: SGHAT and FQNNGV. The CDR3 bases are TGTGCCAGCAGCTTGGAACTAGCGGGGGGTTGGACCGGGGAGCTGTTTTTT. This translates into CASSLELAGGWTGELFF.

V gene TRBV18 combines with J gene TRBJ1-2, with D possibly being TRBD1 (5 bases). The CDR3 consists of 13 residues. Trimming pared 3 bases from V and 3 bases from J, leaving 8 bases between. CDR1 is KGHSH and CDR2 is LQKENI in the germline V gene. The CDR3 region is CASSPDRYYGYTF. CDR3 nucleotides: TGTGCCAGCTCACCCGACAGATACTATGGCTACACCTTC.

The chain employs TRBV11-3 and TRBJ2-2; perhaps TRBD1 as D (5 bases). Looked up from germline, CDR1 is SGHNT and CDR2 is YENEEA. The CDR3 is made up of 15 amino acids. Trimming pared 1 base from V and 6 bases from J, leaving 12 bases between. The CDR3 DNA follows: TGTGCCAGCAGCTTAGGATCCAGGGTCGCCGGGGAGCTGTTTTTT. Protein product: CASSLGSRVAGELFF.

This clone came up once. The chain joins TRBV11-2 to TRBJ2-1; 11 bases fit TRBD2. Germline loops: CDR1 SGHAT, CDR2 FQNNGV. The CDR3 has 15 residues. With V trimmed by 3 bases and J by 7 bases, 5 bases remained unmatched. DNA for the CDR3: TGTGCCAGCAGCTTTACTAGCGGGAGCTCGAATGAGCAGTTCTTC. Translation gives CASSFTSGSSNEQFF.

The chain uses TRBV28 and TRBJ2-7; maybe TRBD1 (5 bases). CDR1 is MDHEN and CDR2 is SYDVKM in the germline V gene. The V gene lost 6 bases and the J gene lost 1 base, with 16 bases spanning the gap. This CDR3 is 15 amino acids long. The DNA for the CDR3 is TGTGCCAGCAGCCCTACCGGGCAGGGATCCTACGAGCAGTACTTC. This translates into CASSPTGQGSYEQYF. Drawing the rest from reference TRBV28 and TRBJ2-7, the complete variable domain is DVKVTQSSRYLVKRTGEKVFLECVQDMDHENMFWYRQDPGLGLRLIYFSYDVKMKEKGDIPEGYSVSREKKERFSLILESASTNQTSMYLCASSPTGQGSYEQYFGPGTRLTVT.

Worth noting for this clone: The same CDR3 is also encoded by other DNA sequences in this sample. J is TRBJ1-2 and V is TRBV28; D remains ambiguous. This CDR3 contains 15 residues. CDR1 and CDR2 (germline): MDHEN, SYDVKM. Trimming took 4 bases from V and 2 from J, leaving 14 bases between them. The CDR3 DNA reads TGTGCCAGCAGTTACCCTCCAGGAACAAACTATGGCTACACCTTC. Translation: CASSYPPGTNYGYTF.

The chain employs TRBV4-1 and TRBJ2-7, with D uncertain. V lost 1 base, J lost 0 bases, and 13 bases lay in between. This CDR3 has 16 residues. The germline gives CDR1 MGHRA, CDR2 YSYEKL. Here the CDR3 reads CASSQGFIRSSYEQYF. For the CDR3, the DNA is TGCGCCAGCAGCCAAGGATTTATTAGGAGCTCCTACGAGCAGTACTTC.

The V call is TRBV7-2, the J call TRBJ2-1; D is possibly TRBD2 (6 bases). Germline loops: CDR1 SGHTA, CDR2 FQGNSA. The CDR3 runs to 15 residues. V was clipped by 4 bases and J by 7 bases, with 17 bases between them. This chain's CDR3 is CASSSGTPAGNEQFF. In DNA, the CDR3 is TGTGCCAGCAGCTCCGGGACTCCTGCGGGGAATGAGCAGTTCTTC.

The table lists this clone with a few counts. This rearrangement joins TRBV2 to TRBJ2-3, with 12 bases aligning to TRBD2. The CDR3 sequence is 15 residues long. Germline CDR1 reads SNHLY; CDR2 reads FYNNEI. The ends lost 7 bases at V and 4 bases at J; junction bases unmatched: 6. Here the CDR3 DNA reads TGTGCCAGCACTCCCCGGACTAGCGGGGCAGATACGCAGTATTTT. It yields the protein CASTPRTSGADTQYF.

J is TRBJ1-4 and V is TRBV6-5; D is uncertain. The CDR3 extends over 14 amino acids. V was pared by 0 bases and J by 7 bases, with 9 bases between. CDR1 is MNHEY, CDR2 SVGAGI, per germline. The CDR3 loop reads CASSYSLSGEKLFF. As DNA, the CDR3 is TGTGCCAGCAGTTACTCGTTATCGGGTGAAAAACTGTTTTTT.

This chain connects TRBV4-2 to TRBJ2-7; TRBD2 agrees at 9 bases. The ends lost 4 bases at V and 0 bases at J; junction bases unmatched: 7. The CDR3 sequence is 16 residues long. Germline V lookup: CDR1 LGHNA, CDR2 YNFKEQ. CDR3 DNA sequence: TGTGCCAGCAGCCCTGAGCTAGCGGGGTCCTCCTACGAGCAGTACTTC. Its protein is CASSPELAGSSYEQYF.

The chain has TRBV19 and TRBJ1-1; D unresolved. The CDR3 is 13 amino acids. V lost 5 bases to trimming and J lost 2 bases, with 9 bases between them. Germline V lookup: CDR1 LNHDA, CDR2 SQIVND (reference sequence). In DNA form, the CDR3 reads TGTGCCAGTAGTTCCAGTATAAACACTGAAGCTTTCTTT. Its translation: CASSSSINTEAFF.

The chain has TRBV6-4 and TRBJ2-4; 10 nucleotides match TRBD2. The germline CDR1 and CDR2 sequences are MRHNA and SNTAGT. The CDR3 has 14 residues. V was pared by 6 bases and J by 8 bases, with 7 bases of the junction left unmatched. Here the CDR3 reads CASSRTSGTDIQYF. The DNA for the CDR3 is TGTGCCAGCAGCCGGACTAGCGGTACGGACATTCAGTACTTC.

Here the CDR3 DNA reads TGTGCCAGCAGCACCCGACAGAGCCGGGAGACCCAGTACTTC. Translating gives CASSTRQSRETQYF. The chain employs TRBV21-1 and TRBJ2-5; TRBD1, the table's D call, lacks a check against the DNA. TRBV21-1 is noted as a pseudogene. This CDR3 is 14 amino acids long.

The chain couples TRBV15 to TRBJ2-1; a weak D match, TRBD2 (6 bases). V was trimmed by 2 bases and J by 4 bases, leaving 12 bases between them. The CDR3 covers 15 residues. Germline V lookup: CDR1 LNHNV, CDR2 YYDKDF (reference sequence). The CDR3 DNA sequence: TGTGCCACCAGCAGACCGTGGGCGGGGTACAATGAGCAGTTCTTC. Translated: CATSRPWAGYNEQFF.

This chain uses TRBV27 with TRBJ1-4; TRBD1 matches 9 bases. CDR1 is MNHEY, CDR2 SMNVEV, per germline (reference sequence). This CDR3 is built from 15 residues. With V trimmed by 4 bases and J by 7 bases, 7 bases remained unmatched. The CDR3 region is CASSSQQGASEKLFF. The CDR3 region has the DNA TGTGCCAGCAGTTCACAACAGGGGGCCAGTGAAAAACTGTTTTTT.

Comments on this clone: At one boundary the junction diverges from the germline segment, which might be a read error. The chain carries TRBV7-9 and TRBJ2-3; 9 positions match TRBD2. This CDR3 is 16 amino acids long. Germline V gene sequence: CDR1 SEHNR, CDR2 FQNEAQ (reference sequence). CDR3 sequence reads: CSSSLSGSIGTDTQYF. The CDR3 region has the DNA TGTTCCAGCAGCCTTAGCGGGAGTATCGGCACAGATACGCAGTATTTT.

The chain combines TRBV5-6 with TRBJ1-1, with D maybe TRBD1 (5 bases). The CDR3 totals 12 residues. Germline values: CDR1 SGHDT, CDR2 YYEEEE. V was trimmed by 1 base and J by 6 bases, leaving 7 bases between them. The CDR3 sequence is CASSLLGAEAFF. The CDR3 bases are TGTGCCAGCAGCTTGTTAGGGGCTGAAGCTTTCTTT.